This passage covers 20 T cell receptor beta chains from one sample sequenced in a study of patients and donors after allogeneic stem cell transplantation. MiXCR, applied by TCRdb to the RT-PCR reads, yields one record per CDR3 protein. The sample contains about 960,000 distinct CDR3 sequences, 15% to 20% of which appear only once. Sequencing input: blood, either unsorted or a sorted T cell fraction (not recorded which). The receptors here all came from a human donor who was either an allogeneic HSCT recipient or a stem cell or donor lymphocyte infusion donor (not recorded which). It is not recorded whose cells these are; they may come from a transplant donor.

This clonotype was picked up many times. The V and J genes are TRBV24-1 and TRBJ2-3; D gene unclear. CDR3 length: 14 residues. The germline CDR1 and CDR2 sequences are KGHDR and SFDVKD. The V and J ends lost 2 bases and 1 base respectively, with 6 bases between them. The CDR3 region has the DNA TGTGCCACCAGTGATTATGACGGCACAGATACGCAGTATTTT. Encoded protein: CATSDYDGTDTQYF.

The rearrangement joins TRBV12-3 or TRBV12-4 to TRBJ2-1; 14 bases are shared with TRBD2. The CDR3 is 16 amino acids. The J segment lost 1 base and the V segment lost 6 bases, leaving 2 bases of the junction unmatched. CDR3: CASRGTSGRSYNEQFF. CDR3 bases: TGTGCCAGCAGAGGGACTAGCGGGAGATCCTACAATGAGCAGTTCTTC.

The chain employs TRBV20-1 and TRBJ2-2, with 10 nucleotides matching TRBD2. This CDR3 spans 16 amino acids. Germline assignment: CDR1 DFQATT and CDR2 SNEGSKA (reference sequence). The J segment lost 6 bases and the V segment lost 5 bases, leaving 12 bases of the junction unmatched. The CDR3 region has the DNA TGCAGTGCTCCGATGGGGGGGCTAGCGGGAGCCGGGGAGCTGTTTTTT. It specifies CSAPMGGLAGAGELFF.

The V call is TRBV10-2, the J call TRBJ2-7, with 9 nucleotides matching TRBD2. V lost 6 bases and J lost 0; bases outside the gene matches: 6. Germline V CDR1 and CDR2: WSHSY, SAAADI. There are 15 residues in the CDR3. The CDR3 here is CASRPPSGASYEQYF. The DNA for the CDR3 is TGCGCCAGCAGACCTCCTAGCGGGGCCTCCTACGAGCAGTACTTC.

About this clonotype itself: One end of the junction is discordant with germline, which a read error may explain. This sequence joins TRBV18 and TRBJ1-6; D gene ambiguous. CDR1 is KGHSH, CDR2 LQKENI, per germline. This CDR3 is 16 amino acids long. Here the CDR3 reads CASSPIRSSNNSPLHF. CDR3 nucleotide sequence: TGTGCCAGCTCACCCATAAGGTCCTCCAATAATTCACCCCTCCACTTT.

Only a few counts were recorded for this clonotype. The chain links TRBV19 to TRBJ2-7; TRBD1 is a possible D gene (6 bases). Trimming removed 3 bases at V and 3 bases at J, with 9 bases between. The CDR3 is 13 amino acids. Germline assignment: CDR1 LNHDA and CDR2 SQIVND (reference sequence). CDR3 residues: CASSIGQYYEQYF. The CDR3 DNA is TGTGCCAGTAGTATCGGACAGTACTACGAGCAGTACTTC.

The chain has TRBV12-3 or TRBV12-4 and TRBJ2-2; no firm D call. This CDR3 is built from 14 residues. V lost 8 bases, J lost 3 bases, and 13 bases lay in between. CDR3 sequence: CASVRSLYTGELFF. The DNA for the CDR3 is TGTGCCAGCGTGCGAAGTTTGTACACCGGGGAGCTGTTTTTT.

This clonotype showed up many times. V is TRBV6-2 or TRBV6-3 and J is TRBJ2-1; 12 bases agree with TRBD2. CDR1 is MNHEY, CDR2 SVGEGT, per germline. The CDR3 is 17 residues long. With 3 bases clipped from V and 15 bases from J, the junction kept 18 bases outside the gene matches. The CDR3 nucleotides read TGTGCCAGCAGTTATGCTTTCGGGGCTAGCGGGAGGGCCCCCCCGTTCTTC. Amino acids: CASSYAFGASGRAPPFF.

This clonotype was found a few times. This chain uses TRBV15 with TRBJ2-2; D is perhaps TRBD2 (5 bases). Per the germline V gene, CDR1 is LNHNV and CDR2 is YYDKDF (reference sequence). The V and J ends lost 0 bases and 4 bases respectively, with 6 bases between them. The CDR3 has 14 amino acids. The CDR3 spells CATSREGSTGELFF. The DNA for the CDR3 is TGTGCCACCAGCAGAGAAGGGAGCACCGGGGAGCTGTTTTTT.

The rearrangement joins TRBV25-1 to TRBJ2-3; the D gene is possibly TRBD2 (5 bases). Germline CDR1 MGHDK, CDR2 SYGVNS. CDR3 length: 11 residues. Trimming removed 8 bases at V and 10 bases at J, with 13 bases between. In DNA, the CDR3 is TGTGCCAGCCGAGGGCCCGTTGCGCAGTATTTT. This encodes CASRGPVAQYF. Full variable domain (missing parts from reference TRBV25-1 and TRBJ2-3): EADIYQTPRYLVIGTGKKITLECSQTMGHDKMYWYQQDPGMELHLIHYSYGVNSTEKGDLSSESTVSRIRTEHFPLTLESARPSHTSQYLCASRGPVAQYFGPGTRLTVL.

This clonotype turned up a few times. The V call is TRBV7-8, the J call TRBJ2-3; D may be TRBD2 (5 bases). Looked up from germline, CDR1 is SGHVS and CDR2 is FQNEAQ. V shed 1 base and J shed 3 bases, with 11 bases lying between them. This CDR3 spans 15 amino acids. CDR3 residues: CASSLGERITDTQYF. The CDR3 coding sequence is TGTGCCAGCAGCTTAGGGGAGCGGATTACAGATACGCAGTATTTT.

This clonotype was counted only a few times. The V gene is TRBV20-1, the J gene TRBJ2-1; D may be TRBD2 (6 bases). Germline V CDR1 and CDR2: DFQATT, SNEGSKA (reference sequence). The CDR3 contains 15 residues. Trimming took 0 bases from V and 7 from J, leaving 16 bases between them. CDR3 residues: CSAREGGPYRNEQFF. The CDR3 DNA follows: TGCAGTGCTAGAGAGGGGGGACCCTATAGGAATGAGCAGTTCTTC.

The chain is built from TRBV7-2 and TRBJ2-3, with unresolved D. This CDR3 contains 12 residues. Germline V gives CDR1 SGHTA, CDR2 FQGNSA. V was trimmed by 5 bases and J by 8 bases, leaving 11 bases between them. The CDR3 DNA sequence: TGTGCCAGCAGCCCGTCCGCGGTTACGCAGTATTTT. This codes for CASSPSAVTQYF.

The chain carries TRBV2 and TRBJ2-1, with 7 bases matching TRBD2. This CDR3 comprises 16 residues. CDR1 and CDR2 (germline): SNHLY, FYNNEI. V trimming: 6 bases; J trimming: 0 bases; junction bases outside the gene matches: 8. CDR3 loop: CASRPSGVSSYNEQFF. The CDR3 nucleotides are TGTGCCAGCAGGCCTAGCGGCGTGAGCTCCTACAATGAGCAGTTCTTC.

This clonotype has a handful of counts. An end of the junction does not agree with germline; a read error may underlie this. The chain recombines TRBV7-9 with TRBJ2-2; D is perhaps TRBD2 (5 bases). Germline values: CDR1 SEHNR, CDR2 FQNEAQ (reference sequence). This CDR3 has 15 residues. The CDR3 DNA follows: TGTGCCAGCAGTTTAGGACTGGTGACACCCGGGGAGCTGTTTTTT. Translated, it gives CASSLGLVTPGELFF.

There are a few counts of this clonotype. The rearrangement uses TRBV10-3 and TRBJ2-1; 15 positions match TRBD2. The CDR3 loop spans 17 amino acids. Germline lookup yields CDR1 ENHRY and CDR2 SYGVKD. The trim removed 1 base at V and 5 bases at J, leaving 3 bases unmatched. The CDR3 nucleotides are TGTGCCATCAGTGAGTTCGGGACTAGCGGGGGGAACAATGAGCAGTTCTTC. Residues: CAISEFGTSGGNNEQFF.

This clonotype has a handful of counts. The rearrangement links TRBV6-2 or TRBV6-3 to TRBJ2-1, with no clear D. Germline assignment: CDR1 MNHEY and CDR2 SVGEGT. The CDR3 has 11 amino acids. V lost 7 bases and J 5 bases, leaving 6 bases between the germline ends. The CDR3 sequence: CASTQNNEQFF. For the CDR3, the DNA is TGTGCCAGCACCCAGAACAATGAGCAGTTCTTC.

The chain joins TRBV24-1 to TRBJ2-5; TRBD1 matches at 7 bases. This CDR3 has 15 amino acids. CDR1 is KGHDR, CDR2 SFDVKD, per germline. J lost 4 bases, V lost 2 bases, and 6 bases had no gene match. CDR3 DNA sequence: TGTGCCACCAGTGATTACAGGGGTAATTCAGAGACCCAGTACTTC. Protein product: CATSDYRGNSETQYF.

This chain joins TRBV5-1 and TRBJ2-1; no clear D. The germline V gene has CDR1 SGHRS and CDR2 YFSETQ. V lost 0 bases and J 5 bases, leaving 15 bases between the germline ends. The CDR3 runs to 16 residues. The chain's CDR3 is CASSLARPPGNNEQFF. DNA of the CDR3: TGCGCCAGCAGCTTGGCCCGACCACCTGGGAACAATGAGCAGTTCTTC.

The sample holds a few counts of this clonotype. The chain combines TRBV6-1 with TRBJ2-1; 7 nucleotides agree with TRBD1. V trimming: 5 bases; J trimming: 0 bases; junction bases outside the gene matches: 4. Germline assignment: CDR1 MNHNS and CDR2 SASEGT. This CDR3 spans 15 amino acids. CDR3 bases: TGTGCCAGCAGTCCCCCAGGGGGCTCCTACAATGAGCAGTTCTTC. Protein: CASSPPGGSYNEQFF.